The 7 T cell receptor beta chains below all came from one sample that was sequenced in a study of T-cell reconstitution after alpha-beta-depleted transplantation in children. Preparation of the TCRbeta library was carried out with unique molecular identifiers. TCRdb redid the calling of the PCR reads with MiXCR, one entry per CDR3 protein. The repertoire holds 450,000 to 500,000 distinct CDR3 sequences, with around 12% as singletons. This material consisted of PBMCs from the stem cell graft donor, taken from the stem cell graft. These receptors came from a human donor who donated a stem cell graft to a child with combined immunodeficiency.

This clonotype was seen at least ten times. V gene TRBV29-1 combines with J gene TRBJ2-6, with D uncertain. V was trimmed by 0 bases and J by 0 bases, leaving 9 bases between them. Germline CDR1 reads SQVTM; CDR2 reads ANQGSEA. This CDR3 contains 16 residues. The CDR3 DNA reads TGCAGCGTTGAAGATTGGGAATTCTCTGGGGCCAACGTCCTGACTTTC. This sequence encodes CSVEDWEFSGANVLTF.

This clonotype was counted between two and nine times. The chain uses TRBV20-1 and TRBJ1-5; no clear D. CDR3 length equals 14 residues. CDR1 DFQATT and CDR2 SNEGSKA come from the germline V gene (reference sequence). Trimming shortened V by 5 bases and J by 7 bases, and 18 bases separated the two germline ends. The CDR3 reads CSAPSWGTRQPQHF. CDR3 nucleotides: TGCAGTGCTCCCTCTTGGGGTACGAGGCAGCCCCAGCATTTT.

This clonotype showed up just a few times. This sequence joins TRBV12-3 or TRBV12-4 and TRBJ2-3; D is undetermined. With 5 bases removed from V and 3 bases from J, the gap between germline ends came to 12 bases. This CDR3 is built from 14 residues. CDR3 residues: CASSPRSRTDTQYF. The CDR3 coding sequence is TGTGCCAGCAGTCCGAGGTCTCGGACAGATACGCAGTATTTT.

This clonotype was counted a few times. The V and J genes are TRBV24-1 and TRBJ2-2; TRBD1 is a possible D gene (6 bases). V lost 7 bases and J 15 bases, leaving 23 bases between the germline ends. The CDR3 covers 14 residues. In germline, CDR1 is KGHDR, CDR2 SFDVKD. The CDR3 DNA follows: TGTGCCACCAGCACCCGGACAGCAGGGTGGTTGTTGTTTTTT. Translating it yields CATSTRTAGWLLFF.

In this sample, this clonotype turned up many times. The CDR3 reads CSVARQMNTEAFF. DNA for the CDR3: TGCAGCGTTGCCCGACAGATGAACACTGAAGCTTTCTTT. The rearrangement uses TRBV29-1 and TRBJ1-1; tentative D call: TRBD1 (5 bases). The CDR3 consists of 13 residues. V lost 4 bases and J lost 0, with 9 bases in between. Germline-derived CDR1 and CDR2 are SQVTM and ANQGSEA.

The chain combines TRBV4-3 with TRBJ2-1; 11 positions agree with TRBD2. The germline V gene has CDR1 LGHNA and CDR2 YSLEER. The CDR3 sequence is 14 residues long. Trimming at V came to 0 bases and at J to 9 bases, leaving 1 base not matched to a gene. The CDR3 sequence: CASSQDSGRGEQFF. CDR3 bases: TGCGCCAGCAGCCAAGATAGCGGGAGGGGTGAGCAGTTCTTC.

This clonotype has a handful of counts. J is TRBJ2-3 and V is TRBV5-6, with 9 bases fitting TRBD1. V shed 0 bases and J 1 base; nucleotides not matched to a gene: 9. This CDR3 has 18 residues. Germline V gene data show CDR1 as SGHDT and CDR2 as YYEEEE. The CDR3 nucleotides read TGTGCCAGCAGCTTGGCGGGCGGGGACAGGGACGGCACAGATACGCAGTATTTT. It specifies CASSLAGGDRDGTDTQYF.